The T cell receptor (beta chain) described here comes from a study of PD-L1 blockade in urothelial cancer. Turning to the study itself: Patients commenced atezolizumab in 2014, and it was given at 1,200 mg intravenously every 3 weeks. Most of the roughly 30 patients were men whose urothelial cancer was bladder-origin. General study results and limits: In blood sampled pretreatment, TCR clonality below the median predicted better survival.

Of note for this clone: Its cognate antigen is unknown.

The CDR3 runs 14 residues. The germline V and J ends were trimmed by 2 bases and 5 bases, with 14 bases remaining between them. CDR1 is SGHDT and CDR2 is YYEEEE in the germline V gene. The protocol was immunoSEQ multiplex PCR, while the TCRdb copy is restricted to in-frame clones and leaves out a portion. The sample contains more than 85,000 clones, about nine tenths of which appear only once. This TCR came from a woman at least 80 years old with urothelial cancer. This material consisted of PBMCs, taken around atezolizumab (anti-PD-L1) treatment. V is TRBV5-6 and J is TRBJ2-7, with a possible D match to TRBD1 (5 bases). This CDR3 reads CASSFGVGAHEQYF. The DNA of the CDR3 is TGTGCCAGCAGCTTTGGGGTAGGGGCCCACGAGCAGTACTTC.